This TCR beta chain emerged from a study of T cell responses to AZD1222 COVID-19 vaccine. Overall study: The analysis combined second doses at about 4 or about 12 weeks.

CDR3 size: 13 residues. V shed 3 bases and J shed 6 bases, with 9 bases lying between them. Germline loops: CDR1 LNHNV, CDR2 YYDKDF (reference sequence). TCRdb keeps only in-frame clones here, not all; method: immunoSEQ multiplex PCR. The profile covers around 95,000 clones, with approximately 90% appearing a single time and 15% taken by the ten largest. Study-level points and caveats: Dominant at 160-218 and 743-854, vaccine-associated CD4 TCRs also spanned spike. Nearly half of spike-specific TCRs reportedly target unmutated variant regions. Repertoire collection took place solely once the T cell response had peaked.

As regards this clone: Its antigen remains unknown.

The sequence was obtained from an adult in good health. The chain recombines TRBV15 with TRBJ1-5; D remains ambiguous. Specimen: peripheral blood, collected on day 0 of AZD1222 vaccination. CDR3 bases: TGTGCCACCAGCAGCCCATCCCCTCAGCCCCAGCATTTT. Encoded protein: CATSSPSPQPQHF.